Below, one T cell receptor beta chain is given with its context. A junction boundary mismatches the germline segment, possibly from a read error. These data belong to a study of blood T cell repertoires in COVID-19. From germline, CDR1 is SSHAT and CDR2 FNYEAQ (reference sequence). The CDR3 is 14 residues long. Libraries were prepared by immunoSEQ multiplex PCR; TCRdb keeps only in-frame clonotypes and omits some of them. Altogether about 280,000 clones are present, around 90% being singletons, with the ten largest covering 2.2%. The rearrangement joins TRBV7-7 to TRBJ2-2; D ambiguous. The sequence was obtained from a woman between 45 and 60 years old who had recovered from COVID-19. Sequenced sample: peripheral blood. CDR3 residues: CASSLASNTGELFF. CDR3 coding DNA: TGTGCTAGCAGCTTAGCCAGTAACACCGGGGAGCTGTTTTTT.